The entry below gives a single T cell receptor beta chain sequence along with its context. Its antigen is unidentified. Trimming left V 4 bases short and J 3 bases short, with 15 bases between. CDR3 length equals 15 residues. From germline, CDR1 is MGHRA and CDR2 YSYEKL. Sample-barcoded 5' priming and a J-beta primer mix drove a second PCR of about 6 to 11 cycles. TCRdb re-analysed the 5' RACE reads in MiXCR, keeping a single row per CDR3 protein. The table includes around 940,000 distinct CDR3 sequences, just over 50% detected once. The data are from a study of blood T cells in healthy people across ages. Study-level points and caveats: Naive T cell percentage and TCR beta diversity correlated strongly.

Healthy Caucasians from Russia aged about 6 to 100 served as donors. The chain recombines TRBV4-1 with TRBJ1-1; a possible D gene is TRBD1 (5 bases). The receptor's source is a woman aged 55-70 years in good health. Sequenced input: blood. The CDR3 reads CASSRGWGGDTEAFF. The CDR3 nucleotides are TGCGCCAGCAGCCGAGGATGGGGGGGAGACACTGAAGCTTTCTTT.